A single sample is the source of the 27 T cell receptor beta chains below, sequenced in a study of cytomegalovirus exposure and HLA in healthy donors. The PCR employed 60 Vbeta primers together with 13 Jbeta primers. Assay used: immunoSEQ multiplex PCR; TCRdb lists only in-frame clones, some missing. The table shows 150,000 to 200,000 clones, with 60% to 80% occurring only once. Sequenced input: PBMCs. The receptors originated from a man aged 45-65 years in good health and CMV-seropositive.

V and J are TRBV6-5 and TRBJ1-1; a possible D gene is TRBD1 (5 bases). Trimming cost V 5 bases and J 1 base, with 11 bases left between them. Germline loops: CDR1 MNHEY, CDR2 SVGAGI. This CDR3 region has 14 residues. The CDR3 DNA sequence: TGTGCCAGCAGTCCCAGGGAGGCGAACACTGAAGCTTTCTTT. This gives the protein CASSPREANTEAFF.

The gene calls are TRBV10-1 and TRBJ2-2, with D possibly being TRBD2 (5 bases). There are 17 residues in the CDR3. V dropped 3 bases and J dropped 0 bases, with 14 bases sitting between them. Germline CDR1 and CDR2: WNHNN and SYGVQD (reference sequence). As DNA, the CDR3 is TGCGCCAGCAGTGACAAGGCGGGCTTCGCGAACACCGGGGAGCTGTTTTTT. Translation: CASSDKAGFANTGELFF.

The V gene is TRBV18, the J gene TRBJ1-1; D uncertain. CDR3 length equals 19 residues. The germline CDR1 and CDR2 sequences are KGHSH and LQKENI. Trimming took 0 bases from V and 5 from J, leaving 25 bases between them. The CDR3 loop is CASSPPPSGTGGLWTEAFF. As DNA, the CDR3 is TGTGCCAGCTCACCACCTCCTAGTGGTACGGGAGGTCTGTGGACTGAAGCTTTCTTT.

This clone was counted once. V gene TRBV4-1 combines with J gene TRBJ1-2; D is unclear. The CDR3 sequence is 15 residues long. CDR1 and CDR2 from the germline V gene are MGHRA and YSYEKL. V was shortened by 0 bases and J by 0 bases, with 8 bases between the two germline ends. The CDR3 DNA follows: TGCGCCAGCAGCCAAGATGCAGTCACTAACTATGGCTACACCTTC. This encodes CASSQDAVTNYGYTF.

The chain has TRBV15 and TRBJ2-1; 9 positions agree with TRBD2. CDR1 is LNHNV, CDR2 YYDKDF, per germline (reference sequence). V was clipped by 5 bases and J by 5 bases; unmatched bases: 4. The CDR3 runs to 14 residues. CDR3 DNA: TGTGCCACCAGCCTAGCGGGGATTAACAATGAGCAGTTCTTC. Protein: CATSLAGINNEQFF. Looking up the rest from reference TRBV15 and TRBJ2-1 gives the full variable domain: DAMVIQNPRYQVTQFGKPVTLSCSQTLNHNVMYWYQQKSSQAPKLLFHYYDKDFNNEADTPDNFQSRRPNTSFCFLDIRSPGLGDTAMYLCATSLAGINNEQFFGPGTRLTVL.

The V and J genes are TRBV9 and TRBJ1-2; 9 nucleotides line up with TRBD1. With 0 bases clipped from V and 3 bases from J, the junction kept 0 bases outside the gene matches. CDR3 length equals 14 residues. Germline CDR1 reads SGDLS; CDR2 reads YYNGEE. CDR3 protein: CASSVGQGDYGYTF. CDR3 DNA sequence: TGTGCCAGCAGCGTAGGACAGGGGGACTATGGCTACACCTTC.

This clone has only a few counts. The CDR3: CASSESRTPSNEKLFF. CDR3 DNA sequence: TGTGCCAGCAGTGAGTCACGGACTCCGAGTAATGAAAAACTGTTTTTT. The chain has TRBV6-1 and TRBJ1-4; no definite D call. Between the trimmed V and J ends, which lost 3 bases and 4 bases, there was a span of 15 bases. Germline V gene sequence: CDR1 MNHNS, CDR2 SASEGT. The CDR3 contains 16 residues.

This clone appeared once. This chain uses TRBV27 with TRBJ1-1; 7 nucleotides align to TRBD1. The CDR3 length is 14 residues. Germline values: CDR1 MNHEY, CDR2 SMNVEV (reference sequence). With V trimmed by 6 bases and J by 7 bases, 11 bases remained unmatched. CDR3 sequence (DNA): TGTGCCAGCAGGGACTTCAACAGGGGAGATGAAGCTTTCTTT. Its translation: CASRDFNRGDEAFF.

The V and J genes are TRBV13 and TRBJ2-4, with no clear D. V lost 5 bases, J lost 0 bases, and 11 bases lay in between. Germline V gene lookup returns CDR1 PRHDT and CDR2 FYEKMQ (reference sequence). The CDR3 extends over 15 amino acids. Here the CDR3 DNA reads TGTGCCAGCAGCCCAAGTGAGCGAGCCAAAAACATTCAGTACTTC. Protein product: CASSPSERAKNIQYF.

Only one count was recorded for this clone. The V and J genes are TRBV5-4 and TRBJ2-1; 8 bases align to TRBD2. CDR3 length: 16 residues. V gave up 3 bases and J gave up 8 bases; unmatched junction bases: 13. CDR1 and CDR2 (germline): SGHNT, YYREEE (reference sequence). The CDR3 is CASSSGPGLEQDEQFF. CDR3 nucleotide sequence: TGTGCCAGCAGCTCCGGACCGGGACTAGAACAGGATGAGCAGTTCTTC.

The CDR3 here is CASSVASIQETQYF. CDR3 bases: TGTGCCAGCAGTGTGGCTAGTATCCAAGAGACCCAGTACTTC. The rearrangement uses TRBV2 and TRBJ2-5; unclear D gene. Trimming left V 4 bases short and J 1 base short, with 10 bases between. The CDR3 is 14 amino acids. Germline values: CDR1 SNHLY, CDR2 FYNNEI.

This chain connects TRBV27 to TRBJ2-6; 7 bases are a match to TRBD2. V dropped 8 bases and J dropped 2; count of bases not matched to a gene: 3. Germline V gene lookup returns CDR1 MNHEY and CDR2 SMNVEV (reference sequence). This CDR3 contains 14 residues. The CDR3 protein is CASGREPGANVLTF. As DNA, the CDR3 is TGTGCCAGCGGGAGGGAACCTGGGGCCAACGTCCTGACTTTC.

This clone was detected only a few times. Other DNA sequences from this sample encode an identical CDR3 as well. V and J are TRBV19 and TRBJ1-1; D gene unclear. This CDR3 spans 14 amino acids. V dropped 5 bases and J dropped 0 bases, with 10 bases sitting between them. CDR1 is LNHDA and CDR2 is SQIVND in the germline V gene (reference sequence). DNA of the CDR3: TGTGCCAGTAGTCCGGGGTTTATGAACACTGAAGCTTTCTTT. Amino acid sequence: CASSPGFMNTEAFF.

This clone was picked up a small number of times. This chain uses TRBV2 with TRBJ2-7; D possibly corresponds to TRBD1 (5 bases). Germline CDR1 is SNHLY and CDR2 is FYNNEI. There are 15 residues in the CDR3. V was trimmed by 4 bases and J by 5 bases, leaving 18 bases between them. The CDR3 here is CASSGLTGRGNEQYF. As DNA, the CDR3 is TGTGCCAGCAGTGGCTTAACTGGAAGGGGAAACGAGCAGTACTTC. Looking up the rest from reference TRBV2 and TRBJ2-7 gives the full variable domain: EPEVTQTPSHQVTQMGQEVILRCVPISNHLYFYWYRQILGQKVEFLVSFYNNEISEKSEIFDDQFSVERPDGSNFTLKIRSTKLEDSAMYFCASSGLTGRGNEQYFGPGTRLTVT.

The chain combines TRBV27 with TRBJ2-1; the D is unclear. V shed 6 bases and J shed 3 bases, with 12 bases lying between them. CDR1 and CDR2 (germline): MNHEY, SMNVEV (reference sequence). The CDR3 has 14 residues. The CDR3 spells CASRIEAGYNEQFF. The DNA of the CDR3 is TGTGCCAGCAGGATCGAAGCAGGCTACAATGAGCAGTTCTTC.

The chain's CDR3 is CASSPETGGLAKNIQYF. CDR3 in DNA: TGTGCCAGCTCACCAGAGACAGGGGGCCTAGCCAAAAACATTCAGTACTTC. V gene TRBV18 combines with J gene TRBJ2-4; 10 positions match TRBD1. The V and J ends lost 2 bases and 0 bases, in that order; junction bases with no gene match: 4. CDR3 size: 17 residues. Per germline, CDR1 KGHSH and CDR2 LQKENI.

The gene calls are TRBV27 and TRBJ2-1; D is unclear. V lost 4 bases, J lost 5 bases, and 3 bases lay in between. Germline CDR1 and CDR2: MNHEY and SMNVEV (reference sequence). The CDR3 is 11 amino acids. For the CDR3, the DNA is TGTGCCAGCAGTTCAGACAATGAGCAGTTCTTC. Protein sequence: CASSSDNEQFF.

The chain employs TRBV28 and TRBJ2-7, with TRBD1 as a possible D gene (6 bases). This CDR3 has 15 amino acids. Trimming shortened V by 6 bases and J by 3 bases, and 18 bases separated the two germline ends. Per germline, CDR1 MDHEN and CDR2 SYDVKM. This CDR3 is CASSFYSGTNYEQYF. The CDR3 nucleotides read TGTGCCAGCAGCTTCTATTCCGGGACAAACTACGAGCAGTACTTC.

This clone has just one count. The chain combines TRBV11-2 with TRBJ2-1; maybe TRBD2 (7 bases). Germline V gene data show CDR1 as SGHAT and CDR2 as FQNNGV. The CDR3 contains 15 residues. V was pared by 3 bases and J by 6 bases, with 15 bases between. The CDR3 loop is CASSFGGALGNEQFF. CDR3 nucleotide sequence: TGTGCCAGCAGCTTTGGGGGGGCTCTGGGCAATGAGCAGTTCTTC.

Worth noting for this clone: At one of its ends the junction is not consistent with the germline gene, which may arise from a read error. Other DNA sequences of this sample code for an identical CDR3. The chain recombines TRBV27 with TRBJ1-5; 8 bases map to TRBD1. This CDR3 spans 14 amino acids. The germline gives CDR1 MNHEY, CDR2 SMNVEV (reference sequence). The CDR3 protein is CASSPRQGYQPQHF. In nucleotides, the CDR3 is TGTGCCAGCAGCCCCAGACAGGGGTACCAGCCTCAGCATTTT.

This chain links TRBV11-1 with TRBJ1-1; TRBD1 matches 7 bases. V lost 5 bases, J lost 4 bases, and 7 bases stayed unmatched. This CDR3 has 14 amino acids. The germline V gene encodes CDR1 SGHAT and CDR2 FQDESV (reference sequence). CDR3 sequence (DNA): TGTGCCAGCAGCATCCAGACAGGGAGCACTGAAGCTTTCTTT. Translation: CASSIQTGSTEAFF.

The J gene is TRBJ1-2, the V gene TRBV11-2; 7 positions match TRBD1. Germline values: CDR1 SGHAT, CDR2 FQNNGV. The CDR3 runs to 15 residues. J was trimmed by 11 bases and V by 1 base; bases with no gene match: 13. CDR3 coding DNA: TGTGCCAGCAGCTTAGCATCGAACAGGGGTGTAGGATACACCTTC. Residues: CASSLASNRGVGYTF.

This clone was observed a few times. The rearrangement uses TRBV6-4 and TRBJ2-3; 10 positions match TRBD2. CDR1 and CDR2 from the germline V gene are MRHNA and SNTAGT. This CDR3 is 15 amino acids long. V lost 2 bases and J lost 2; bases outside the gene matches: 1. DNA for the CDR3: TGTGCCAGCAGTGACCTAGCGGGGGCCACAGATACGCAGTATTTT. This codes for CASSDLAGATDTQYF.

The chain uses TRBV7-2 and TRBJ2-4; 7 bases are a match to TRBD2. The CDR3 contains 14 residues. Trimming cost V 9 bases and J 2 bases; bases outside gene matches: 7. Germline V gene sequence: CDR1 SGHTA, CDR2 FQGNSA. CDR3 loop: CARGRVGTKNIQYF. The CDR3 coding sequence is TGTGCCAGAGGGAGGGTGGGGACCAAAAACATTCAGTACTTC.

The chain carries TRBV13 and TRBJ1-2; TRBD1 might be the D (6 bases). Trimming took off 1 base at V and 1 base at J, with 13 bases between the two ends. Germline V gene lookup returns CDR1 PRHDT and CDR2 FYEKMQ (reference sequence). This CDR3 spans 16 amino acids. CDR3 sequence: CASSLVQGKSNYGYTF. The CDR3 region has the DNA TGTGCCAGCAGCTTAGTCCAGGGGAAGAGTAACTATGGCTACACCTTC.

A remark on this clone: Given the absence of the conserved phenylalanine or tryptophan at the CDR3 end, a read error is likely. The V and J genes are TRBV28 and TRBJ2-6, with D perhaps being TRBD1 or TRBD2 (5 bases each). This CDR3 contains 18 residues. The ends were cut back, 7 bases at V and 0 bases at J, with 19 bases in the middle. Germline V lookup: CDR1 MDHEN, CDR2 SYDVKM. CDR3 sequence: CASTTWVRGDSGANVLTL. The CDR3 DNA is TGTGCCAGCACCACTTGGGTACGAGGGGACTCTGGGGCCAACGTCCTGACTCTC.

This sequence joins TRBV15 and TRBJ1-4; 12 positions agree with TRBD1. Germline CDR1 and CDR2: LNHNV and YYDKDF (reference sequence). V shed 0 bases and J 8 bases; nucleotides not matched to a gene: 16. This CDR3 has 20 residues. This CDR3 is CATSRDIGPGQGAIKEKLFF. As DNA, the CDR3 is TGTGCCACCAGCAGAGATATTGGTCCGGGACAGGGGGCTATTAAGGAAAAACTGTTTTTT.